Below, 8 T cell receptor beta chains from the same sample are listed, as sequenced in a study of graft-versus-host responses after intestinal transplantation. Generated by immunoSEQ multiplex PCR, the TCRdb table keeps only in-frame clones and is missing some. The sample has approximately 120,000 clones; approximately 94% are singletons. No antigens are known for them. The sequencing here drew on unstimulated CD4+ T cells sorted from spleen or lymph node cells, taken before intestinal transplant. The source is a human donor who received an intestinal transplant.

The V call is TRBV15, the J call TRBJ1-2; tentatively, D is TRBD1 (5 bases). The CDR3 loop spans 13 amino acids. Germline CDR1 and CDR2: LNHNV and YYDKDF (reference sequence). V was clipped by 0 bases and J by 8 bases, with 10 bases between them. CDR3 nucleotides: TGTGCCACCAGCAGAGACAGGGTTGGAGGCTACACCTTC. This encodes CATSRDRVGGYTF.

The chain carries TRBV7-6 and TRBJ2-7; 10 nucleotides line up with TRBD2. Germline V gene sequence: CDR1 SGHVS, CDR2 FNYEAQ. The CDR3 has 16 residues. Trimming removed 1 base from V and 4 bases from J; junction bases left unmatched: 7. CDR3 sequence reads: CASSLEQRGGGYEQYF. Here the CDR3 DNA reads TGTGCCAGCAGCTTAGAGCAGCGGGGGGGCGGTTACGAGCAGTACTTC.

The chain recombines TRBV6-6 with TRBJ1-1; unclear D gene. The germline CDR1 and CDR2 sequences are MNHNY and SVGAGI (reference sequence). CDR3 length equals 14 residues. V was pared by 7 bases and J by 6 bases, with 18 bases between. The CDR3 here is CASTGGLGEAEAFF. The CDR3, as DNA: TGTGCCAGCACCGGCGGTTTGGGCGAGGCTGAAGCTTTCTTT.

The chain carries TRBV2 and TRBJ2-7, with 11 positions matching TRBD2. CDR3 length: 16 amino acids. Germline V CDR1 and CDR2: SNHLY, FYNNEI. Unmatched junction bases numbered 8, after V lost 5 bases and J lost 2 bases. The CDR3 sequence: CASSKTGTSGTYEQYF. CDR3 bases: TGTGCCAGCAGTAAGACCGGGACTAGCGGAACCTACGAGCAGTACTTC.

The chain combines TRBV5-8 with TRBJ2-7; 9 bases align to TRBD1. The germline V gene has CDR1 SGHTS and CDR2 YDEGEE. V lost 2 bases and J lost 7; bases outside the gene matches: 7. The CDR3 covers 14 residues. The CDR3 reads CASSFIGQGYEQYF. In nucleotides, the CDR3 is TGTGCCAGCAGCTTCATCGGACAGGGGTATGAGCAGTACTTC.

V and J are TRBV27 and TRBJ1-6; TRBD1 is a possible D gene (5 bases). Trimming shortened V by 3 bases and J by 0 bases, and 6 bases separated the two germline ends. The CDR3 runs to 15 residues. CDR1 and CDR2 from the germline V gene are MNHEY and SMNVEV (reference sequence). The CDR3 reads CASSFRDSYNSPLHF. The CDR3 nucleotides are TGTGCCAGCAGTTTCAGGGACTCCTATAATTCACCCCTCCACTTT.

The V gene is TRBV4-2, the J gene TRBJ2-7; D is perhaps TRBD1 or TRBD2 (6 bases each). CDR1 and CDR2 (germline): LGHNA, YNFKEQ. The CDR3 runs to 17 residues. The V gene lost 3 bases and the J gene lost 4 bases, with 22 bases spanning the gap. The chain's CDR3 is CASSHRGSGGTIYEQYF. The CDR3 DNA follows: TGTGCCAGCAGCCATCGAGGGTCCGGGGGCACGATTTACGAGCAGTACTTC.

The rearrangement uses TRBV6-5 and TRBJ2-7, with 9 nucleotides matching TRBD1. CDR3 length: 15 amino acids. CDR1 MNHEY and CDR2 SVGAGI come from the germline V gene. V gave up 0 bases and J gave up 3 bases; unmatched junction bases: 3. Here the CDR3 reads CASSYSWDRDYEQYF. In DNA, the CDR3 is TGTGCCAGCAGTTACTCCTGGGACAGGGACTACGAGCAGTACTTC.